One and the same sample provided the 8 T cell receptor beta chains below, sequenced in a study of blood T cells in healthy people across ages. Primers used in a second PCR of roughly 7 to 12 cycles were a sample-barcoded 5' primer and a J-beta primer mix. A single record per CDR3 protein comes from TCRdb applying MiXCR to the 5' RACE reads. The sample has around 1.7 million distinct CDR3 sequences, about 28% seen once. Sample: blood. These receptors were taken from a woman between 25 and 40 years old in good health.

The chain couples TRBV7-2 to TRBJ2-3; TRBD1 matches at 8 bases. In germline, CDR1 is SGHTA, CDR2 FQGNSA. The CDR3 runs to 15 residues. With V trimmed by 7 bases and J by 4 bases, 10 bases remained unmatched. CDR3 coding DNA: TGTGCCAGCAACCCTGGGACAGGCATCTCAGATACGCAGTATTTT. Amino acid sequence: CASNPGTGISDTQYF.

This clonotype was observed a handful of times. The genes are TRBV10-2 and TRBJ2-5; 8 bases map to TRBD2. CDR3 length: 14 residues. Looked up from germline, CDR1 is WSHSY and CDR2 is SAAADI. Germline trimming cut 8 bases from V and 4 bases from J; bases unmatched to any gene: 9. The CDR3: CASRFSAGGETQYF. The CDR3, as DNA: TGCGCCAGCCGTTTTTCGGCGGGGGGAGAGACCCAGTACTTC.

As regards this clonotype: Lacking the conserved final phenylalanine or tryptophan, this CDR3 likely reflects a read error. CDR3 amino acids: CASSILARPYNEQFV. In nucleotides, the CDR3 is TGTGCCAGCAGTATACTAGCGAGACCGTACAATGAGCAGTTCGTC. The chain joins TRBV28 to TRBJ2-1, with 7 positions matching TRBD2. In germline, CDR1 is MDHEN, CDR2 SYDVKM. V lost 5 bases to trimming and J lost 4 bases; unmatched junction nucleotides: 8. This CDR3 spans 15 amino acids.

For this clonotype: A read error may be the cause here, since a much bigger clone is one base away. The CDR3 region has the DNA TGTGCCAGCAGCTTAGTTCACGGGGGAGGTAATGAGCAGTACTTC. As protein: CASSLVHGGGNEQYF. The chain carries TRBV7-6 and TRBJ2-4; D possibly corresponds to TRBD2 (6 bases). Germline lookup yields CDR1 SGHVS and CDR2 FNYEAQ. V dropped 1 base and J dropped 13 bases, with 20 bases sitting between them. This CDR3 is built from 15 residues.

The chain couples TRBV7-2 to TRBJ1-5, with TRBD1 matching 9 bases. The germline gives CDR1 SGHTA, CDR2 FQGNSA. V was pared by 2 bases and J by 7 bases, with 6 bases of the junction left unmatched. The CDR3 sequence is 15 residues long. This chain's CDR3 is CASSLQGQGVQPQHF. In DNA, the CDR3 is TGTGCCAGCAGCTTACAGGGACAGGGCGTACAGCCCCAGCATTTT.

This clonotype was seen a handful of times. The rearrangement uses TRBV5-1 and TRBJ2-4; a possible D gene is TRBD1 (5 bases). Gene TRBJ2-7 matches the end of the DNA better, so the J call may be wrong. Looked up from germline, CDR1 is SGHRS and CDR2 is YFSETQ. The CDR3 has 14 amino acids. CDR3 sequence (DNA): TGCGCCAGCAGCTTGGGAGTGGGGCTGGACGAGCAGTACTTC. Encoded protein: CASSLGVGLDEQYF.

The sample holds many counts of this clonotype. The rearrangement joins TRBV5-6 to TRBJ2-7; maybe TRBD1 (6 bases). This CDR3 comprises 15 residues. In germline, CDR1 is SGHDT, CDR2 YYEEEE. Trimming removed 0 bases from V and 2 bases from J, with 12 bases in between. As DNA, the CDR3 is TGTGCCAGCAGCTTGGCAGGGGCGCTTCCCTACGAGCAGTACTTC. This encodes CASSLAGALPYEQYF.

At least ten counts were recorded for this clonotype. The chain carries TRBV7-9 and TRBJ2-7; D remains ambiguous. V was shortened by 7 bases and J by 0 bases, with 13 bases between the two germline ends. There are 14 residues in the CDR3. The germline V gene has CDR1 SEHNR and CDR2 FQNEAQ (reference sequence). CDR3 DNA: TGTGCCAGCACCATGGACGGCCTCTCCTACGAGCAGTACTTC. This translates into CASTMDGLSYEQYF.